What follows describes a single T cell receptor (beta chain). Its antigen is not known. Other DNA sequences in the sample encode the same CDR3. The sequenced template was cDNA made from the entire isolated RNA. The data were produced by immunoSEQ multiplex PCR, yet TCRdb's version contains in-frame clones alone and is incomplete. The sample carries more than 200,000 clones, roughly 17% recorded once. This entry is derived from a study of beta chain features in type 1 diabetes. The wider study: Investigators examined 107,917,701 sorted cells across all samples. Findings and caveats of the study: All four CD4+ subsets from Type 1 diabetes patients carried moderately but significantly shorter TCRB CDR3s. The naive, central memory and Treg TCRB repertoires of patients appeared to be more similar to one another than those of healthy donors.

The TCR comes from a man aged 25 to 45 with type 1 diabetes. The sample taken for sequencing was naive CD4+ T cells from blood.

CDR3: CASSSAYTDTQYF. CDR3 DNA: TGTGCCAGCAGCTCCGCGTACACAGATACGCAGTATTTT. V and J are TRBV7-2 and TRBJ2-3; no clear D gene. CDR1 and CDR2 (germline): SGHTA, FQGNSA. V lost 4 bases and J 2 bases, leaving 7 bases between the germline ends. The CDR3 spans 13 residues.